This T cell receptor beta chain was sequenced during a study of cytomegalovirus exposure and HLA in healthy donors. Germline V gene lookup returns CDR1 SGDLS and CDR2 YYNGEE. This CDR3 has 15 amino acids. The V gene end was trimmed by 6 bases and the J gene end by 5 bases; junction bases not matched to a gene: 12. The PCR used 60 Vbeta and 13 Jbeta primers. Assay: immunoSEQ multiplex PCR; the TCRdb copy retains only in-frame clones and omits some. The sample contains around 180,000 clones, approximately 71% of which appear only once. The specimen sequenced was PBMCs. The chain uses TRBV9 and TRBJ2-5; TRBD2 matches at 8 bases. The receptor was derived from a girl aged 5 to 17 in good health and CMV-seronegative. The CDR3 sequence: CASTGRGGWTETQYF. The DNA of the CDR3 is TGTGCCAGCACCGGGAGGGGGGGTTGGACGGAGACCCAGTACTTC. Full variable domain (missing parts from reference TRBV9 and TRBJ2-5): DSGVTQTPKHLITATGQRVTLRCSPRSGDLSVYWYQQSLDQGLQFLIQYYNGEERAKGNILERFSAQQFPDLHSELNLSSLELGDSALYFCASTGRGGWTETQYFGPGTRLLVL.